This T cell receptor beta chain stems from a study of blood T cell repertoires in COVID-19. V was clipped by 8 bases and J by 5 bases; unmatched bases: 5. The CDR3 loop spans 14 amino acids. Germline CDR1 and CDR2: LNHDA and SQIVND (reference sequence). Clones were sequenced by immunoSEQ multiplex PCR, and TCRdb holds only the in-frame ones, with some missing. This sample carries 90,000 to 100,000 clones, around 82% of them seen once, and the ten largest clones take approximately 11%. The sequence was collected from a man between 70 and 80 years old with active or convalescent COVID-19. Sequenced material: peripheral blood. The chain carries TRBV19 and TRBJ2-3; 12 nucleotides align to TRBD2. In DNA, the CDR3 is TGTGCCAGTCAGCTAGCGGGGGGGGTAGATACGCAGTATTTT. Its translation is CASQLAGGVDTQYF.